The sample holds many counts of the clone carrying this T cell receptor (beta chain). This sample was included in a study of T cells in Graves' hyperthyroidism and ophthalmopathy. Amplified TCR beta CDR3 regions derived from RNA transcripts. The TCR CDR3 was amplified in a first-round RT-PCR using the HTBI primer set. TCRdb called the multiplex PCR reads again in MiXCR, with one record for every CDR3 protein. The data show about 560,000 distinct CDR3 sequences, over 15% seen once. The CDR3 runs 11 residues. Germline V lookup: CDR1 SGHAT, CDR2 FQNNGV. Trimming cost V 2 bases and J 13 bases, with 9 bases left between them. Researchers defined stable Graves' hyperthyroidism as no ophthalmopathy progression within 18 months. Patients were aged 18 to 65, had disease duration under 2 months, and had newly diagnosed hyperthyroidism. Patients having uncontrolled infection, another autoimmune disease, pregnancy or lactation were not included. Clinicians diagnosed patients from clinical symptoms, serum thyroxine and TRAb, thyroid ultrasound and orbital computed tomography.

The V call is TRBV11-2, the J call TRBJ2-1; D is uncertain. The receptor's source is a woman younger than 35 with Graves' hyperthyroidism. The material sequenced was blood. This CDR3 is CASSLNTDQFF. The CDR3 DNA is TGTGCCAGCAGCTTAAATACAGATCAGTTCTTC. Supplemented by reference TRBV11-2 and TRBJ2-1, the full variable domain reads EAGVAQSPRYKIIEKRQSVAFWCNPISGHATLYWYQQILGQGPKLLIQFQNNGVVDDSQLPKDRFSAERLKGVDSTLKIQPAKLEDSAVYLCASSLNTDQFFGPGTRLTVL.